The source of this T cell receptor (beta chain) is a study of cytotoxic CD8 clonotypes in ibrutinib-treated CLL. As for the study in general: The cohort had some 10 relapsed/refractory and some 16 treatment-naive patients, 17 IGHV unmutated. The response samples were taken once patients had been treated for a median of roughly 12 months, range 6 to 36. Findings and limits, study-wide: Samples were collected at differing times from sustained-remission and progressing patients.

The table came from immunoSEQ multiplex PCR; TCRdb's copy has only in-frame clones and leaves some out. The sample yields approximately 350,000 clones, about 61% seen once. V was trimmed by 4 bases and J by 6 bases, leaving 19 bases between them. The CDR3 has 15 residues. CDR1 is SGHVS, CDR2 FNYEAQ, per germline. For this clone: The antigen is undetermined.

The starting material was PBMCs, obtained after 36 months of ibrutinib treatment. The rearrangement links TRBV7-6 to TRBJ2-7; D is unresolved. The receptor's source is a human donor with chronic lymphocytic leukemia. The CDR3 sequence: CASSSLSGLPSEQYF. The CDR3 DNA reads as TGTGCCAGCAGCTCGTTATCCGGGCTCCCAAGCGAGCAGTACTTC.